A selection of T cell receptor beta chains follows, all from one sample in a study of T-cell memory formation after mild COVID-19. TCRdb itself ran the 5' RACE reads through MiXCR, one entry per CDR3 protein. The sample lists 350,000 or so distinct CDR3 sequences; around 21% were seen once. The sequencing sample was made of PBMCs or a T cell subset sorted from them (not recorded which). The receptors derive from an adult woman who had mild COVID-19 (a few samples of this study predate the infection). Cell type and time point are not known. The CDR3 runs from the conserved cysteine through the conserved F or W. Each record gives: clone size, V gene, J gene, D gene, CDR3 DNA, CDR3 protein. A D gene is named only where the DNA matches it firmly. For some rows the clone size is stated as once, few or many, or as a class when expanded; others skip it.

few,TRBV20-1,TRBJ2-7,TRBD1,TGCAGTGCTAGATTGGGACAGGGGATCTCCTACGAGCAGTACTTC,CSARLGQGISYEQYF
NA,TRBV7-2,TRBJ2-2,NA,TGTGCCAGCAGCTTTCAAGCGTCCGGGGAGCTGTTTTTT,CASSFQASGELFF
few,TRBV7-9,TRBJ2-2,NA,TGTGCCAGCAGCTTAGCCAGGGGACCGAACACCGGGGAGCTGTTTTTT,CASSLARGPNTGELFF
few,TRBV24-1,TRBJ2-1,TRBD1,TGTGCCACCAGTGCCACAACAGGGGAAAACTACAATGAGCAGTTCTTC,CATSATTGENYNEQFF
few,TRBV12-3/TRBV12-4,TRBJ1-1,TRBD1,TGTGCCAGCAGTTCTAACCAGGGGGGGGGGACTGAAGCTTTCTTT,CASSSNQGGGTEAFF
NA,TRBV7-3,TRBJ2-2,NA,TGTGCCAGCAGCTTTATAGCGACCGGGGAGCTGTTTTTT,CASSFIATGELFF
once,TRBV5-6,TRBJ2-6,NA,TGTGCCAGCAGAGGGGGGGCAGGGGCCAACGTCCTGACTTTC,CASRGGAGANVLTF
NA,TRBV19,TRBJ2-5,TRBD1,TGTGCCAGTAGTGGATCCGGGACAGGAGAAGAGACCCAGTACTTC,CASSGSGTGEETQYF
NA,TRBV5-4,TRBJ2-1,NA,TGTGCCAGCAGCTTGGGGACAGACTACAATGAGCAGTTCTTC,CASSLGTDYNEQFF
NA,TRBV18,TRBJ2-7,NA,TGTGCCAGCTCACCACAGGACATCCAGGGGGGATACGAGCAGTACTTC,CASSPQDIQGGYEQYF
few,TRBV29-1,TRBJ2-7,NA,TGCAGCGTTGATTCTGGGGGATACGAGCAGTACTTC,CSVDSGGYEQYF
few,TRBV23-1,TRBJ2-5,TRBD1,TGCGCCAGCAGTCAATCTCAGAAGGGACAGGCCCAGTACTTC,CASSQSQKGQAQYF
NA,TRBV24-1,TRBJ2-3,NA,TGTGCCACCAGTGAGTCCGGGTCTTGGGGCACAGATACGCAGTATTTT,CATSESGSWGTDTQYF
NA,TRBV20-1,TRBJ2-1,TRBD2,TGCAGTGCTAGAGACGGACTAGCGCAGTTCTTC,CSARDGLAQFF
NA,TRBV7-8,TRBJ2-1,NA,TGTGCCAGCAGCGAAACAGATCTCAATGAGCAGTTCTTC,CASSETDLNEQFF
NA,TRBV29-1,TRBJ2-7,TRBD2,TGCAGCGTAAGAGGGCTAGCGGGAGGGAACTACGAGCAGTACTTC,CSVRGLAGGNYEQYF
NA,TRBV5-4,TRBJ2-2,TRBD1,TGTGCCAGCAGCTACCGGGACAGGGTTCCCGGGGAGCTGTTTTTT,CASSYRDRVPGELFF
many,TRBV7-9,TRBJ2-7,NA,TGTGCCAGCAGCTTAGACGACGGCTACGAGCAGTACTTC,CASSLDDGYEQYF
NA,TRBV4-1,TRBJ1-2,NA,TGCGCCAGCAGCCAACCTCCCGATTACCAAAACTATGGCTACACCTTC,CASSQPPDYQNYGYTF
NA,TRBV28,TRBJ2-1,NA,TGTGCCAGCAGTTTAAGGTGCCAGGCGATCTGCTACAATGAGCAGTTCTTC,CASSLRCQAICYNEQFF